The clone carrying this T cell receptor (beta chain) was counted many times. These data come from a study of molecular identifiers for immune sequencing clone quantification. The CDR3 covers 14 residues. The J segment lost 3 bases and the V segment lost 5 bases, leaving 7 bases of the junction unmatched. The germline V gene has CDR1 MNHEY and CDR2 SVGAGI. A single record per CDR3 protein comes from TCRdb applying MiXCR to the PCR reads. The sample includes approximately 97,000 distinct CDR3 sequences, approximately 25% of them seen just once. The clonotype was recovered from a human donor in good health. Some libraries in this study had Jurkat cell RNA spiked in. The chain links TRBV6-5 to TRBJ2-7, with TRBD1 matching over 7 bases. The specimen sequenced was naive CD8+ T cells from blood, with Jurkat cell RNA spiked in. The subset was: FACS-sorted CD8+CD4-CCR7+CD45RA+ naive T cells. The CDR3 spells CASSPRQGFYEQYF. Here the CDR3 DNA reads TGTGCCAGCAGTCCACGACAGGGATTCTACGAGCAGTACTTC.